This TCR beta chain was profiled in a study of blood T cell repertoires in COVID-19. Study as a whole: Researchers got acute and convalescent COVID-19 samples from the United States, Italy and Spain. The analysed material was cDNA or gDNA that came from T cells, B-cell-depleted T cells, or PBMCs.

This clone was seen once. Clones were read by immunoSEQ multiplex PCR, and TCRdb kept only the in-frame ones, dropping some. The sample shows 100,000 or so clones, roughly 84% of them seen only once. The germline CDR1 and CDR2 sequences are SGHNT and YENEEA. The CDR3 loop spans 13 amino acids. V dropped 5 bases and J dropped 5 bases, with 12 bases sitting between them. This clonotype originated in a man aged 65-85 years with active or convalescent COVID-19. The rearrangement links TRBV11-3 to TRBJ2-5, with D uncertain. What was sequenced was peripheral blood. CDR3 residues: CASSPQLGETQYF. DNA for the CDR3: TGTGCCAGCAGCCCCCAACTCGGGGAGACCCAGTACTTC.